The 31 T cell receptor beta chains reported below all come from one sample, sequenced in a study of T-cell memory formation after mild COVID-19. TCRdb redid the calling of the 5' RACE reads with MiXCR, one entry per CDR3 protein. Counted here are under 400,000 distinct CDR3 sequences, around 21% occurring once; the ten biggest clones make up about 12%. The specimen sequenced was PBMCs or a T cell subset sorted from them (not recorded which). Source of these receptors: an adult woman who had mild COVID-19 (a few samples of this study predate the infection). Cell type and time point are not known.

The chain joins TRBV6-5 to TRBJ2-5, with 8 bases matching TRBD2. Germline V gene lookup returns CDR1 MNHEY and CDR2 SVGAGI. Germline trimming cut 0 bases from V and 2 bases from J; bases unmatched to any gene: 5. The CDR3 sequence is 16 residues long. The CDR3 loop reads CASSYSAGGGQETQYF. The CDR3 region has the DNA TGTGCCAGCAGTTACTCGGCGGGAGGTGGGCAAGAGACCCAGTACTTC.

This clonotype was seen more than once but under ten times. The chain links TRBV7-3 to TRBJ2-1; TRBD2 might be the D (5 bases). V was pared by 1 base and J by 4 bases, with 11 bases between. Germline V gene lookup returns CDR1 SGHTA and CDR2 FQGTGA. This CDR3 spans 15 amino acids. The CDR3 spells CASSLMSGTYNEQFF. The CDR3 bases are TGTGCCAGCAGCTTAATGTCGGGAACGTACAATGAGCAGTTCTTC.

The chain is built from TRBV9 and TRBJ1-1; D is undetermined. Germline V gene lookup returns CDR1 SGDLS and CDR2 YYNGEE. V was trimmed by 4 bases and J by 5 bases, leaving 15 bases between them. This CDR3 contains 14 residues. Here the CDR3 DNA reads TGTGCCAGCAGCCCTCAGAGTGCTGGGACTGAAGCTTTCTTT. It is translated as CASSPQSAGTEAFF. The variable domain in full, completed from reference TRBV9 and TRBJ1-1, reads DSGVTQTPKHLITATGQRVTLRCSPRSGDLSVYWYQQSLDQGLQFLIQYYNGEERAKGNILERFSAQQFPDLHSELNLSSLELGDSALYFCASSPQSAGTEAFFGQGTRLTVV.

The chain employs TRBV12-3 or TRBV12-4 and TRBJ2-3, with 7 positions matching TRBD2. The CDR3 totals 15 residues. With 3 bases clipped from V and 3 bases from J, the junction kept 6 bases outside the gene matches. CDR3 coding DNA: TGTGCCAGCAGTTTTTCCCTGGGGGGGACAGATACGCAGTATTTT. Translation: CASSFSLGGTDTQYF.

The J gene is TRBJ2-2, the V gene TRBV6-5; a possible D gene is TRBD1 (6 bases). In germline, CDR1 is MNHEY, CDR2 SVGAGI. V was shortened by 7 bases and J by 6 bases, with 15 bases between the two germline ends. The CDR3 consists of 14 residues. The CDR3 reads CASIKYRDAGELFF. The DNA for the CDR3 is TGTGCCAGCATCAAATACAGGGACGCCGGGGAGCTGTTTTTT.

This clonotype was seen a handful of times. The chain uses TRBV7-2 and TRBJ1-2; a weak D match, TRBD1 (5 bases). V was pared by 1 base and J by 7 bases, with 22 bases between. CDR3 length equals 17 residues. CDR1 and CDR2 (germline): SGHTA, FQGNSA. In nucleotides, the CDR3 is TGTGCCAGCAGCTTAGTCGGTGGTCAGCGCGTGGGGGGTGGCTACACCTTC. The encoded protein is CASSLVGGQRVGGGYTF.

This clonotype was detected only a few times. The V and J genes are TRBV30 and TRBJ2-7; D might be TRBD1 (6 bases). This CDR3 comprises 16 residues. V dropped 1 base and J dropped 0 bases, with 16 bases sitting between them. Per the germline V gene, CDR1 is GTSNPN and CDR2 is SVGIG (reference sequence). In DNA form, the CDR3 reads TGTGCCTGGAGTGCCCCCACAGGGATCGTCTCCTACGAGCAGTACTTC. Amino acids: CAWSAPTGIVSYEQYF.

The chain recombines TRBV28 with TRBJ1-5; D is possibly TRBD1 (5 bases). The germline gives CDR1 MDHEN, CDR2 SYDVKM. The CDR3 covers 15 residues. V lost 7 bases and J lost 9, with 22 bases in between. CDR3 in amino acids: CASNWLQGAPGPQHF. Here the CDR3 DNA reads TGTGCCAGCAACTGGCTCCAGGGCGCCCCCGGGCCCCAGCATTTT.

The table lists this clonotype with a few counts. This chain links TRBV18 with TRBJ2-3, with TRBD2 matching over 9 bases. The CDR3 totals 16 residues. The germline V gene encodes CDR1 KGHSH and CDR2 LQKENI. The trim removed 1 base at V and 3 bases at J, leaving 5 bases unmatched. CDR3 region: CASSPRLAVGTDTQYF. CDR3 bases: TGTGCCAGCTCACCACGACTAGCGGTGGGGACAGATACGCAGTATTTT.

This chain links TRBV20-1 with TRBJ2-5, with TRBD1 identical over 8 bases. V was pared by 6 bases and J by 3 bases, with 6 bases of the junction left unmatched. This CDR3 spans 13 amino acids. Germline V gene sequence: CDR1 DFQATT, CDR2 SNEGSKA (reference sequence). CDR3 nucleotide sequence: TGCAGTGCCCCGGGACAGGATGAAGAGACCCAGTACTTC. Translation gives CSAPGQDEETQYF.

This chain links TRBV24-1 with TRBJ2-1; D is ambiguous. V lost 3 bases, J lost 6 bases, and 8 bases lay in between. Germline CDR1 KGHDR, CDR2 SFDVKD. The length of the CDR3 is 13 residues. Here the CDR3 DNA reads TGTGCCACCAGTGATATTAATCTCAATGAGCAGTTCTTC. Encoded protein: CATSDINLNEQFF.

The chain joins TRBV3-1 to TRBJ2-5; D is undetermined. V was trimmed by 3 bases and J by 2 bases, leaving 10 bases between them. CDR3 size: 14 residues. CDR1 LGHDT and CDR2 YNNKEL come from the germline V gene (reference sequence). In DNA, the CDR3 is TGTGCCAGCAGCCAGGGTTTTCAACAAGAGACCCAGTACTTC. Amino acids: CASSQGFQQETQYF.

The chain has TRBV7-2 and TRBJ1-3; no firm D call. The CDR3 length is 14 residues. V lost 4 bases, J lost 4 bases, and 11 bases lay in between. CDR1 and CDR2 (germline): SGHTA, FQGNSA. DNA for the CDR3: TGTGCCAGCAGCTCCAGAGAGGACGGAAACACCATATATTTT. This encodes CASSSREDGNTIYF.

This clonotype turned up a few times. The V and J genes are TRBV7-9 and TRBJ2-2; 16 bases agree with TRBD2. Trimming took 5 bases from V and 3 from J; bases not matched to a gene: 6. The CDR3 has 18 residues. In germline, CDR1 is SEHNR, CDR2 FQNEAQ (reference sequence). DNA of the CDR3: TGTGCCAGCAGCCCGGGACTAGCGGGAGGGCCGTACACCGGGGAGCTGTTTTTT. Translating it yields CASSPGLAGGPYTGELFF.

CDR3 nucleotides: TGCGCCAGCAGCGCAGGGGGAACGAACACTGAAGCTTTCTTT. Translated: CASSAGGTNTEAFF. The chain employs TRBV5-1 and TRBJ1-1; TRBD1 matches at 7 bases. The CDR3 has 14 residues. Germline V gives CDR1 SGHRS, CDR2 YFSETQ. V lost 4 bases to trimming and J lost 1 base; unmatched junction nucleotides: 4.

Only a few counts were recorded for this clonotype. The chain recombines TRBV20-1 with TRBJ1-6, with D possibly TRBD1 on 5 matching bases. Per germline, CDR1 DFQATT and CDR2 SNEGSKA (reference sequence). The CDR3 spans 13 residues. Trimming shortened V by 6 bases and J by 6 bases, and 12 bases separated the two germline ends. CDR3 sequence: CSAKRQTNSPLHF. Here the CDR3 DNA reads TGCAGTGCAAAGAGACAGACTAATTCACCCCTCCACTTT.

The chain is built from TRBV6-2 or TRBV6-3 and TRBJ2-1; TRBD1 might be the D (6 bases). The CDR3 sequence is 13 residues long. The V gene's germline CDR1 is MNHEY and CDR2 SVGEGT. The germline V and J ends were trimmed by 10 bases and 3 bases, with 13 bases remaining between them. CDR3 sequence reads: CATRDTSYNEQFF. The CDR3 DNA reads as TGTGCCACCCGGGACACCAGCTACAATGAGCAGTTCTTC.

V usage is TRBV9 and J usage is TRBJ1-1; tentatively, D is TRBD1 (5 bases). CDR1 is SGDLS and CDR2 is YYNGEE in the germline V gene. The CDR3 spans 14 residues. V lost 2 bases to trimming and J lost 4 bases, with 12 bases between them. The CDR3 here is CASSVGGIGTEAFF. The CDR3 DNA follows: TGTGCCAGCAGCGTCGGGGGGATCGGCACTGAAGCTTTCTTT.

The sample holds a few counts of this clonotype. J is TRBJ2-3 and V is TRBV7-2, with D unclear. The germline V gene has CDR1 SGHTA and CDR2 FQGNSA. The CDR3 is 15 residues long. Trimming took off 2 bases at V and 0 bases at J, with 9 bases between the two ends. CDR3 region: CASSLKASSTDTQYF. The CDR3 DNA sequence: TGTGCCAGCAGCTTAAAGGCTTCTAGCACAGATACGCAGTATTTT.

The V gene is TRBV9, the J gene TRBJ2-2, with 9 bases identical to TRBD1. J was trimmed by 6 bases and V by 2 bases; bases with no gene match: 11. Germline assignment: CDR1 SGDLS and CDR2 YYNGEE. The CDR3 length is 17 residues. This CDR3 is CASSVLSGQGSSGELFF. The CDR3 nucleotides read TGTGCCAGCAGCGTGTTAAGTGGACAGGGGTCCTCCGGGGAGCTGTTTTTT. The whole variable domain, remainder taken from reference TRBV9 and TRBJ2-2, is DSGVTQTPKHLITATGQRVTLRCSPRSGDLSVYWYQQSLDQGLQFLIQYYNGEERAKGNILERFSAQQFPDLHSELNLSSLELGDSALYFCASSVLSGQGSSGELFFGEGSRLTVL.

This clonotype was recorded a few times. The V gene is TRBV12-3 or TRBV12-4, the J gene TRBJ2-3, with 8 bases fitting TRBD1. The J segment lost 5 bases and the V segment lost 4 bases, leaving 8 bases of the junction unmatched. The CDR3 runs to 15 residues. The CDR3 sequence: CASSYSRTGRDTQYF. The CDR3 region has the DNA TGTGCCAGCAGTTATTCGCGGACAGGGAGAGATACGCAGTATTTT.

V is TRBV28 and J is TRBJ2-7; D not certain. CDR3 length: 14 residues. Between the trimmed V and J ends, which lost 1 base and 3 bases, there was a span of 10 bases. Germline V gives CDR1 MDHEN, CDR2 SYDVKM. CDR3 nucleotides: TGTGCCAGCAGTTTATTCAATGGGGTCTACGAGCAGTACTTC. It codes for CASSLFNGVYEQYF.

This clonotype showed up many times. J is TRBJ2-7 and V is TRBV19; 9 positions match TRBD2. This CDR3 has 15 residues. Losses at the gene ends were 3 bases for V and 4 bases for J; bases not matched to a gene: 7. Germline lookup yields CDR1 LNHDA and CDR2 SQIVND (reference sequence). The CDR3 here is CASSIRGGRVYEQYF. CDR3 coding DNA: TGTGCCAGTAGTATCCGTGGCGGGAGGGTTTACGAGCAGTACTTC.

Only a few counts were recorded for this clonotype. The V call is TRBV5-1, the J call TRBJ2-2; D might be TRBD1 (6 bases). Germline CDR1 SGHRS, CDR2 YFSETQ. V gave up 4 bases and J gave up 4 bases, with 14 bases separating them. The CDR3 contains 15 residues. The CDR3 DNA follows: TGCGCCAGCAGCACCCCAGGGGCCAGCACCGGGGAGCTGTTTTTT. It is translated as CASSTPGASTGELFF. The full variable domain, completed using reference TRBV5-1 and TRBJ2-2, is KAGVTQTPRYLIKTRGQQVTLSCSPISGHRSVSWYQQTPGQGLQFLFEYFSETQRNKGNFPGRFSGRQFSNSRSEMNVSTLELGDSALYLCASSTPGASTGELFFGEGSRLTVL.

This chain connects TRBV12-3 or TRBV12-4 to TRBJ2-2; TRBD2 is a possible D gene (6 bases). CDR3 length equals 17 residues. V gave up 3 bases and J gave up 3 bases, with 17 bases separating them. CDR3 protein: CASSFPHVLADTGELFF. The CDR3 DNA is TGTGCCAGCAGTTTCCCCCACGTACTAGCCGACACCGGGGAGCTGTTTTTT.

In its sample, this clonotype was seen many times. This chain connects TRBV7-8 to TRBJ2-1, with 9 bases identical to TRBD2. The CDR3 has 15 residues. Looked up from germline, CDR1 is SGHVS and CDR2 is FQNEAQ. With V trimmed by 2 bases and J by 8 bases, 7 bases remained unmatched. The CDR3 reads CASSLSLAGTHEQFF. For the CDR3, the DNA is TGTGCCAGCAGCTTAAGTCTAGCGGGAACCCATGAGCAGTTCTTC. The complete variable domain, with remaining parts taken from reference TRBV7-8 and TRBJ2-1, reads GAGVSQSPRYKVAKRGQDVALRCDPISGHVSLFWYQQALGQGPEFLTYFQNEAQLDKSGLPSDRFFAERPEGSVSTLKIQRTQQEDSAVYLCASSLSLAGTHEQFFGPGTRLTVL.

This clonotype has a handful of counts. The chain is built from TRBV12-3 or TRBV12-4 and TRBJ2-1; 9 nucleotides agree with TRBD2. Germline trimming cut 5 bases from V and 0 bases from J; bases unmatched to any gene: 5. The CDR3 has 16 amino acids. The CDR3: CASSVSGSHSYNEQFF. In nucleotides, the CDR3 is TGTGCCAGCAGTGTTAGCGGGAGCCACTCCTACAATGAGCAGTTCTTC.

The rearrangement uses TRBV7-9 and TRBJ2-3; no clear D gene. Trimming shortened V by 11 bases and J by 2 bases, and 17 bases separated the two germline ends. From germline, CDR1 is SEHNR and CDR2 FQNEAQ (reference sequence). The CDR3 covers 14 residues. In DNA form, the CDR3 reads TGTGCCGGCAAGAGCACACTATCCACAGATACGCAGTATTTT. It translates to CAGKSTLSTDTQYF.

V gene TRBV29-1 combines with J gene TRBJ1-1, with 7 bases fitting TRBD1. Germline V lookup: CDR1 SQVTM, CDR2 ANQGSEA. V lost 8 bases and J lost 5; bases outside the gene matches: 14. This CDR3 has 14 amino acids. Here the CDR3 DNA reads TGCAGCCTCCAGGGGGACGGGCTGGGGACTGAAGCTTTCTTT. Translated: CSLQGDGLGTEAFF.

This clonotype showed up just a few times. The V gene is TRBV7-9, the J gene TRBJ2-7; D is unclear. This CDR3 spans 14 amino acids. Trimming cost V 5 bases and J 3 bases, with 14 bases left between them. Germline lookup yields CDR1 SEHNR and CDR2 FQNEAQ (reference sequence). CDR3 region: CASSPPSEHYEQYF. For the CDR3, the DNA is TGTGCCAGCAGCCCCCCCTCTGAGCACTACGAGCAGTACTTC. Combining the CDR3 with reference TRBV7-9 and TRBJ2-7 gives the whole variable domain DTGVSQNPRHKITKRGQNVTFRCDPISEHNRLYWYRQTLGQGPEFLTYFQNEAQLEKSRLLSDRFSAERPKGSFSTLEIQRTEQGDSAMYLCASSPPSEHYEQYFGPGTRLTVT.

Concerning this clonotype itself: The junction departs from germline at one end; a sequencing error may be responsible. The chain joins TRBV29-1 to TRBJ2-1, with TRBD2 as a possible D gene (6 bases). Per germline, CDR1 SQVTM and CDR2 ANQGSEA. This CDR3 contains 13 residues. CDR3 amino acids: CSFEASAYNEQFF. The DNA for the CDR3 is TGCAGCTTTGAAGCTAGCGCCTACAATGAGCAGTTCTTC.